Following are 15 T cell receptor beta chains from one sample sequenced in a study of shared clonotypes between healthy human individuals. Naive CD8 cells, CD45RO-negative and positively selected for CCR7, excluded terminally differentiated effector memory CD45RA+ cells. Sequencing used immunoSEQ multiplex PCR; TCRdb keeps in-frame clones, though not all of them. The sample shows under 700,000 clones, roughly 95% of them seen only once. Sequenced sample: naive CD8+ T cells sorted from blood. These receptor sequences come from a woman aged 30 to 39 in good health.

The chain has TRBV27 and TRBJ1-1; D uncertain. V lost 8 bases to trimming and J lost 3 bases, with 7 bases between them. Germline V gene data show CDR1 as MNHEY and CDR2 as SMNVEV (reference sequence). CDR3 size: 11 residues. For the CDR3, the DNA is TGTGCCAGCTTTACTTACACTGAAGCTTTCTTT. Translating gives CASFTYTEAFF.

The V call is TRBV5-5, the J call TRBJ2-5; D remains ambiguous. This CDR3 has 16 residues. The germline V gene has CDR1 SGHKS and CDR2 YYEKEE (reference sequence). Trimming shortened V by 1 base and J by 1 base, and 14 bases separated the two germline ends. CDR3 sequence reads: CASSLSPGRTQETQYF. The CDR3, as DNA: TGTGCCAGCAGCTTGTCCCCCGGACGGACCCAAGAGACCCAGTACTTC.

The J gene is TRBJ2-7, the V gene TRBV4-1; weak D call: TRBD1 (6 bases). This CDR3 region has 15 residues. Trimming cost V 1 base and J 3 bases, with 13 bases left between them. Looked up from germline, CDR1 is MGHRA and CDR2 is YSYEKL. This CDR3 is CASSQGTGSIYEQYF. CDR3 nucleotide sequence: TGCGCCAGCAGCCAAGGAACAGGGTCAATCTACGAGCAGTACTTC.

J is TRBJ1-2 and V is TRBV10-1, with D hard to call. The CDR3 extends over 13 amino acids. Trimming cost V 9 bases and J 2 bases, with 13 bases left between them. From germline, CDR1 is WNHNN and CDR2 SYGVQD (reference sequence). The CDR3 protein is CARPQAINYGYTF. The CDR3 DNA reads TGCGCCAGACCCCAGGCAATAAACTATGGCTACACCTTC.

This clone was detected only once. V and J are TRBV7-9 and TRBJ2-5; D is unclear. Germline V gene data show CDR1 as SEHNR and CDR2 as FQNEAQ (reference sequence). The CDR3 is made up of 15 amino acids. V gave up 1 base and J gave up 1 base, with 10 bases separating them. This CDR3 is CASSLVFGSQETQYF. As DNA, the CDR3 is TGTGCCAGCAGCTTAGTCTTTGGCAGCCAAGAGACCCAGTACTTC.

This rearrangement joins TRBV11-2 to TRBJ1-2, with 8 positions matching TRBD1. Germline CDR1 SGHAT, CDR2 FQNNGV. This CDR3 is built from 15 residues. V gave up 1 base and J gave up 4 bases; unmatched junction bases: 5. DNA for the CDR3: TGTGCCAGCAGCTTAGGGACAGGGAGTCTCTATGGCTACACCTTC. Protein: CASSLGTGSLYGYTF.

This clone was found a few times. The same CDR3 is also encoded by other DNA sequences in this sample. The V call is TRBV7-9, the J call TRBJ2-7; no clear D. This CDR3 has 12 amino acids. V gave up 1 base and J gave up 6 bases, with 7 bases separating them. Germline lookup yields CDR1 SEHNR and CDR2 FQNEAQ (reference sequence). This chain's CDR3 is CASSLGFGEQYF. CDR3 nucleotide sequence: TGTGCCAGCAGCTTAGGGTTTGGCGAGCAGTACTTC.

This clone has just one count. V gene TRBV23-1 combines with J gene TRBJ2-6; 11 bases are shared with TRBD1. TRBV23-1 is annotated as an ORF whose role is uncertain. The CDR3 has 20 residues. The V segment lost 4 bases and the J segment 0 bases; nucleotides outside the gene matches: 11. Here the CDR3 reads CASSPTEGQGAPSGANVLTF. The CDR3, as DNA: TGCGCCAGCAGTCCTACCGAAGGACAGGGGGCCCCCTCTGGGGCCAACGTCCTGACTTTC.

Note on this clone: Other DNA sequences in this sample translate to the same CDR3. This chain joins TRBV7-9 and TRBJ2-7; D might be TRBD1 or TRBD2, each matching 5 bases. This CDR3 has 13 residues. Trimming removed 1 base at V and 3 bases at J, with 7 bases between. CDR1 and CDR2 (germline): SEHNR, FQNEAQ (reference sequence). The CDR3 sequence: CASSLGGVYEQYF. CDR3 DNA sequence: TGTGCCAGCAGCTTAGGAGGGGTCTACGAGCAGTACTTC.

The chain has TRBV7-9 and TRBJ2-7; either TRBD1 or TRBD2 may supply D (5 bases each). The CDR3 has 15 amino acids. The germline V and J ends were trimmed by 1 base and 3 bases, with 13 bases remaining between them. CDR1 and CDR2 (germline): SEHNR, FQNEAQ (reference sequence). This CDR3 reads CASSLVGSGHYEQYF. The CDR3 nucleotides are TGTGCCAGCAGCTTAGTTGGGTCGGGGCACTACGAGCAGTACTTC.

The chain couples TRBV7-6 to TRBJ2-5, with 9 bases matching TRBD1. Germline loops: CDR1 SGHVS, CDR2 FNYEAQ. The CDR3 has 18 residues. The junction had 15 bases not matched to a gene; V was cut back by 3 bases and J by 4 bases. In nucleotides, the CDR3 is TGTGCCAGCAGCTTCCACTACCCGGGGACAGGGAAAGGAGAGACCCAGTACTTC. This gives the protein CASSFHYPGTGKGETQYF.

The V gene is TRBV27, the J gene TRBJ1-5, with TRBD1 matching over 7 bases. Unmatched junction bases numbered 3, after V lost 4 bases and J lost 3 bases. CDR3 length: 14 amino acids. The germline V gene encodes CDR1 MNHEY and CDR2 SMNVEV (reference sequence). CDR3 in amino acids: CASSSGQPNQPQHF. In DNA, the CDR3 is TGTGCCAGCAGTTCGGGACAGCCCAATCAGCCCCAGCATTTT.

The chain joins TRBV5-4 to TRBJ2-5; D not certain. CDR3 length equals 17 residues. Trimming pared 0 bases from V and 5 bases from J, leaving 20 bases between. Germline V lookup: CDR1 SGHNT, CDR2 YYREEE (reference sequence). This CDR3 is CASSLGRQLVSRETQYF. The CDR3 DNA reads as TGTGCCAGCAGCTTGGGTAGACAACTCGTATCTCGGGAGACCCAGTACTTC.

This clone was observed a single time. This chain uses TRBV27 with TRBJ1-1; D remains unclear. Germline values: CDR1 MNHEY, CDR2 SMNVEV (reference sequence). Trimming cost V 5 bases and J 0 bases, with 7 bases left between them. This CDR3 has 13 residues. As DNA, the CDR3 is TGTGCCAGCAGTCCACAGATGAACACTGAAGCTTTCTTT. This codes for CASSPQMNTEAFF.

This clone occurred once. The V gene is TRBV5-5, the J gene TRBJ1-2; 8 nucleotides match TRBD1. CDR3 length: 13 residues. Germline CDR1 reads SGHKS; CDR2 reads YYEKEE (reference sequence). J gave up 4 bases and V 4 bases, and 3 bases lay outside the gene matches. The CDR3 sequence is CASSMDRVYGYTF. CDR3 coding DNA: TGTGCCAGCAGCATGGACAGGGTCTATGGCTACACCTTC.